This entry lists 21 T cell receptor beta chains sequenced from one sample in a study of T cell responses to AZD1222 COVID-19 vaccine. Here immunoSEQ multiplex PCR was the method, and the copy in TCRdb shows in-frame clones only, minus some. The data hold roughly 65,000 clones, with approximately 87% observed a single time. The source material was peripheral blood, sampled 28 days after the second AZD1222 dose. Receptors were obtained from an adult who received the AZD1222 COVID-19 vaccine.

The chain is built from TRBV27 and TRBJ1-1; no firm D call. Per the germline V gene, CDR1 is MNHEY and CDR2 is SMNVEV (reference sequence). Trimming removed 8 bases at V and 2 bases at J, with 9 bases between. The CDR3 contains 12 residues. The CDR3 region is CASFTGNTEAFF. The CDR3 bases are TGTGCCAGCTTCACGGGAAACACTGAAGCTTTCTTT.

The chain combines TRBV15 with TRBJ2-1, with D unresolved. Per germline, CDR1 LNHNV and CDR2 YYDKDF (reference sequence). V dropped 1 base and J dropped 8 bases, with 12 bases sitting between them. The CDR3 runs 14 residues. CDR3 sequence reads: CATSRADFSHEQFF. Written as DNA, the CDR3 is TGTGCCACCAGCAGAGCGGATTTTTCCCATGAGCAGTTCTTC.

In DNA, the CDR3 is TGTGCCAGCAGCATTGATCGAAGTCAGCCCCAGCATTTT. Translated, it gives CASSIDRSQPQHF. The V call is TRBV11-2, the J call TRBJ1-5; D gene uncertain. The CDR3 has 13 residues. The germline V gene encodes CDR1 SGHAT and CDR2 FQNNGV. Trimming took off 5 bases at V and 6 bases at J, with 11 bases between the two ends.

The chain links TRBV5-5 to TRBJ1-5; no definite D call. V was trimmed by 2 bases and J by 0 bases, leaving 15 bases between them. The CDR3 consists of 17 residues. Germline assignment: CDR1 SGHKS and CDR2 YYEKEE (reference sequence). CDR3 residues: CASSFGRVLYSNQPQHF. The CDR3 nucleotides are TGTGCCAGCAGCTTCGGACGGGTCCTTTATAGCAATCAGCCCCAGCATTTT. The complete variable domain, with remaining parts taken from reference TRBV5-5 and TRBJ1-5, reads DAGVTQSPTHLIKTRGQQVTLRCSPISGHKSVSWYQQVLGQGPQFIFQYYEKEERGRGNFPDRFSARQFPNYSSELNVNALLLGDSALYLCASSFGRVLYSNQPQHFGDGTRLSIL.

This rearrangement joins TRBV27 to TRBJ1-6; 9 positions agree with TRBD1. Germline lookup yields CDR1 MNHEY and CDR2 SMNVEV (reference sequence). The CDR3 spans 18 residues. V was clipped by 5 bases and J by 7 bases; unmatched bases: 15. The CDR3 loop is CASSRRTGDGLRNSPLHF. In DNA form, the CDR3 reads TGTGCCAGCAGTAGGAGGACAGGGGACGGCCTCAGGAATTCACCCCTCCACTTT.

This clone was counted once. The rearrangement joins TRBV2 to TRBJ1-6; tentative D call: TRBD1 (6 bases). CDR3 length: 13 residues. In germline, CDR1 is SNHLY, CDR2 FYNNEI. V gave up 4 bases and J gave up 9 bases, with 10 bases separating them. CDR3 region: CASSGEGGSPLHF. Here the CDR3 DNA reads TGTGCCAGCAGTGGGGAGGGGGGTTCACCCCTCCACTTT.

The V gene is TRBV13, the J gene TRBJ2-7, with D hard to call. The CDR3 length is 13 residues. Trimming cost V 0 bases and J 7 bases, with 10 bases left between them. Germline CDR1 is PRHDT and CDR2 is FYEKMQ (reference sequence). The CDR3 DNA sequence: TGTGCCAGCAGCTTAGGTACGGGTCGGGAGCAGTACTTC. Translation gives CASSLGTGREQYF.

The CDR3 coding sequence is TGTGCCAGCAGTTACCGTTCTGGGGCCAACGTCCTGACTTTC. Translation: CASSYRSGANVLTF. The rearrangement joins TRBV6-5 to TRBJ2-6; no clear D gene. V shed 2 bases and J shed 1 base, with 3 bases lying between them. CDR1 is MNHEY and CDR2 is SVGAGI in the germline V gene. This CDR3 comprises 14 residues.

The chain couples TRBV4-1 to TRBJ2-3, with 10 positions matching TRBD2. Losses at the gene ends were 1 base for V and 5 bases for J; bases not matched to a gene: 6. Germline loops: CDR1 MGHRA, CDR2 YSYEKL. There are 16 residues in the CDR3. The CDR3 DNA sequence: TGCGCCAGCAGCCAAGGAAGCGGGGGGGCCGAAGATACGCAGTATTTT. It yields the protein CASSQGSGGAEDTQYF.

As DNA, the CDR3 is TGTGCCAGTAGTCCACAGGGATTGAACAATCAGCCCCAGCATTTT. Its translation: CASSPQGLNNQPQHF. This chain links TRBV19 with TRBJ1-5; TRBD1 is a possible D gene (6 bases). CDR3 size: 15 residues. With 5 bases removed from V and 3 bases from J, the gap between germline ends came to 14 bases. Germline V lookup: CDR1 LNHDA, CDR2 SQIVND (reference sequence).

A few counts support this clone. V and J are TRBV7-9 and TRBJ2-1; D is uncertain. CDR3 length equals 14 residues. V shed 5 bases and J shed 7 bases, with 15 bases lying between them. The germline V gene has CDR1 SEHNR and CDR2 FQNEAQ (reference sequence). The CDR3 region is CASSPWVGPNEQFF. For the CDR3, the DNA is TGTGCCAGCAGCCCATGGGTCGGACCGAATGAGCAGTTCTTC.

The chain carries TRBV19 and TRBJ1-1, with D possibly being TRBD1 (6 bases). V lost 5 bases to trimming and J lost 2 bases, with 18 bases between them. CDR1 and CDR2 (germline): LNHDA, SQIVND (reference sequence). This CDR3 is 16 amino acids long. CDR3: CASSSRIQGSNTEAFF. CDR3 bases: TGTGCCAGTAGTTCCCGTATACAGGGTAGCAACACTGAAGCTTTCTTT.

This CDR3 reads CASSRSQQGRNTEAFF. CDR3 in DNA: TGCGCCAGCAGTCGTTCTCAACAGGGTAGAAACACTGAAGCTTTCTTT. This chain joins TRBV10-2 and TRBJ1-1, with a possible D match to TRBD1 (6 bases). Germline values: CDR1 WSHSY, CDR2 SAAADI. The V and J ends lost 5 bases and 2 bases respectively, with 18 bases between them. The CDR3 is made up of 16 amino acids.

The rearrangement joins TRBV29-1 to TRBJ2-5; D gene ambiguous. V shed 7 bases and J shed 6 bases, with 15 bases lying between them. From germline, CDR1 is SQVTM and CDR2 ANQGSEA. The CDR3 runs 12 residues. CDR3 in amino acids: CSGMGGMKTQYF. CDR3 DNA: TGCAGCGGGATGGGCGGTATGAAGACCCAGTACTTC.

The CDR3 region is CASSPQGGSYNEQFF. CDR3 bases: TGCGCCAGCAGCCCACAGGGGGGGTCCTACAATGAGCAGTTCTTC. This chain links TRBV5-1 with TRBJ2-1; maybe TRBD1 (8 bases). Germline V gene data show CDR1 as SGHRS and CDR2 as YFSETQ. The CDR3 runs 15 residues. The V gene lost 4 bases and the J gene lost 1 base, with 12 bases spanning the gap.

This chain connects TRBV7-6 to TRBJ1-2; the D is unclear. Germline CDR1 reads SGHVS; CDR2 reads FNYEAQ. The CDR3 totals 14 residues. Trimming took off 5 bases at V and 2 bases at J, with 12 bases between the two ends. CDR3 in amino acids: CASSPLGQNYGYTF. CDR3 DNA sequence: TGTGCCAGCAGCCCCCTCGGGCAGAACTATGGCTACACCTTC. The full variable domain, completed using reference TRBV7-6 and TRBJ1-2, is GAGVSQSPRYKVTKRGQDVALRCDPISGHVSLYWYRQALGQGPEFLTYFNYEAQQDKSGLPNDRFSAERPEGSISTLTIQRTEQRDSAMYRCASSPLGQNYGYTFGSGTRLTVV.

V and J are TRBV6-5 and TRBJ1-6, with D unresolved. CDR1 MNHEY and CDR2 SVGAGI come from the germline V gene. The CDR3 extends over 13 amino acids. Trimming shortened V by 7 bases and J by 6 bases, and 10 bases separated the two germline ends. In nucleotides, the CDR3 is TGTGCCAGCAACGGGCAGCTTAATTCACCCCTCCACTTT. This codes for CASNGQLNSPLHF.

V gene TRBV4-1 combines with J gene TRBJ2-7, with D perhaps TRBD2 (6 bases). The V gene's germline CDR1 is MGHRA and CDR2 YSYEKL. The V end was cut by 3 bases, the J end by 0 bases, with 12 bases between. There are 15 residues in the CDR3. CDR3 protein: CASSHRGSLSYEQYF. The CDR3 DNA is TGCGCCAGCAGCCACCGGGGGTCCCTCTCCTACGAGCAGTACTTC.

This clone was seen a single time. The chain couples TRBV10-3 to TRBJ2-7; possibly TRBD1 or TRBD2 for D (5 bases each). V shed 0 bases and J shed 4 bases, with 13 bases lying between them. CDR1 is ENHRY, CDR2 SYGVKD, per germline. CDR3 size: 15 residues. CDR3 sequence: CAISESQGTTYEQYF. CDR3 in DNA: TGTGCCATCAGTGAGTCGCAAGGGACCACGTACGAGCAGTACTTC.

This clone occurred once. This chain joins TRBV7-9 and TRBJ2-7; no reliable D call. The CDR3 is 14 amino acids. The V gene lost 5 bases and the J gene lost 6 bases, with 17 bases spanning the gap. From germline, CDR1 is SEHNR and CDR2 FQNEAQ (reference sequence). The CDR3 is CASSTAPGLSEQYF. DNA for the CDR3: TGTGCCAGCAGCACCGCTCCGGGCCTGAGCGAGCAGTACTTC.

The chain combines TRBV6-6 with TRBJ1-2; possible D gene TRBD1, 6 bases. With 5 bases removed from V and 4 bases from J, the gap between germline ends came to 20 bases. The CDR3 covers 16 residues. The germline CDR1 and CDR2 sequences are MNHNY and SVGAGI (reference sequence). CDR3 protein: CASSTDRGARVYGYTF. DNA of the CDR3: TGTGCCAGCAGTACCGACCGGGGGGCGCGGGTCTATGGCTACACCTTC.